This T cell receptor (beta chain) was identified during a study of OX40 agonist ivuxolimab in advanced cancers. Findings and caveats of the study: Some of the lowest clonal expansion was seen in partial responders at 0.1-3.0 mg/kg. Expanded peripheral T cells had an undetermined antigen specificity. Dosing at 0.1 to 3.0 mg/kg was accompanied by clonal expansion of CD4+ and CD8+ blood T cells by week 6.

The method was immunoSEQ multiplex PCR; TCRdb's version includes in-frame clones alone and lacks a portion of them. The sample carries some 70,000 clones, roughly 86% recorded once. As for this clone: Its matching antigen is unknown.

J was trimmed by 1 base and V by 4 bases; bases with no gene match: 4. The length of the CDR3 is 14 residues. The germline gives CDR1 SGHNT, CDR2 YYREEE (reference sequence). Autoimmune disease history or systemic immunosuppression meant exclusion. V and J are TRBV5-4 and TRBJ2-5; 7 nucleotides match TRBD1. Sequenced material: CD4+ or CD8+ T cells sorted from blood, taken in a trial of the OX40 agonist ivuxolimab. The clonotype was recovered from an adult with an advanced solid tumor such as melanoma, head and neck, liver or kidney cancer. The CDR3 sequence: CASSLGQAQETQYF. The DNA of the CDR3 is TGTGCCAGCAGCCTCGGACAGGCCCAAGAGACCCAGTACTTC.